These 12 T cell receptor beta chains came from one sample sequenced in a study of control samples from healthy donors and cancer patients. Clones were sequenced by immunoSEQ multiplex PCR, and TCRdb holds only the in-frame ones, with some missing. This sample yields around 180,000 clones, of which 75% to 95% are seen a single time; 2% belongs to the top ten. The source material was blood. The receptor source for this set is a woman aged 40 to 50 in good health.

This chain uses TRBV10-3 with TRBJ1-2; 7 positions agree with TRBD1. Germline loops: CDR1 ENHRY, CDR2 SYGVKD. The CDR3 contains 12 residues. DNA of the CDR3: TGTGCTTCTCAGGGGGGGCGGGATGGCTACACCTTC. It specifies CASQGGRDGYTF.

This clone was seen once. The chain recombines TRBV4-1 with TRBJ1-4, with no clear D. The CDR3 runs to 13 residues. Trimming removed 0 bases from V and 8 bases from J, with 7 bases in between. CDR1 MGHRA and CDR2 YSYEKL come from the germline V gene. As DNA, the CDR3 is TGCGCCAGCAGCCAAGATCTTTGGGAAAAACTGTTTTTT. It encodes CASSQDLWEKLFF.

The CDR3: CASTPLQGGNSPLHF. The CDR3 nucleotides read TGTGCCAGCACGCCGTTACAGGGAGGGAATTCACCCCTCCACTTT. The chain has TRBV7-2 and TRBJ1-6, with D possibly matching TRBD1 (6 bases). CDR1 and CDR2 from the germline V gene are SGHTA and FQGNSA. Trimming shortened V by 7 bases and J by 7 bases, and 17 bases separated the two germline ends. The CDR3 length is 15 residues.

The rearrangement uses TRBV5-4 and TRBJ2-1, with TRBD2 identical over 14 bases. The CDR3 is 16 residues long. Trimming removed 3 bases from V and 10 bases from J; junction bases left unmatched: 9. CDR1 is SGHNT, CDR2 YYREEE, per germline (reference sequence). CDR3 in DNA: TGTGCCAGCAGCTCCGGGACTAGCGGGGGCTACAGGGAGCAGTTCTTC. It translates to CASSSGTSGGYREQFF.

CDR3: CASSYSYSLNQPQHF. CDR3 coding DNA: TGTGCCAGCAGTTACTCGTACAGCCTCAATCAGCCCCAGCATTTT. The chain recombines TRBV6-5 with TRBJ1-5; no definite D call. The CDR3 has 15 residues. Germline lookup yields CDR1 MNHEY and CDR2 SVGAGI. Trimming removed 0 bases from V and 3 bases from J, with 9 bases in between.

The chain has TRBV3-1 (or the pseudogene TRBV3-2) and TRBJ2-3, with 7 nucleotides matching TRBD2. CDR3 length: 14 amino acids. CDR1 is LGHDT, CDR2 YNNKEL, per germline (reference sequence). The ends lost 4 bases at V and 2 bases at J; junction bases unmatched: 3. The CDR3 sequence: CASSPGLHTDTQYF. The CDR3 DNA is TGTGCCAGCAGCCCGGGACTACACACAGATACGCAGTATTTT.

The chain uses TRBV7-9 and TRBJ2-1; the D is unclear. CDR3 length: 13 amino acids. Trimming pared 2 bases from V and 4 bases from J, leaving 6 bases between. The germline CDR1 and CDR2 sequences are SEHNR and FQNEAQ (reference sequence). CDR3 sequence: CASSLPRYNEQFF. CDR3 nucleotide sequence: TGTGCCAGCAGCTTACCTAGATACAATGAGCAGTTCTTC.

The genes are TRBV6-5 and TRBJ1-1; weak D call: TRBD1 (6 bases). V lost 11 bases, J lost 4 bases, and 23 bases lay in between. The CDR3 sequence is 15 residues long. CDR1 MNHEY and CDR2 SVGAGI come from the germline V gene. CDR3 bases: TGTGCCGTCACCCCGCGGGGGGCGCGGGGCACTGAAGCTTTCTTT. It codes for CAVTPRGARGTEAFF.

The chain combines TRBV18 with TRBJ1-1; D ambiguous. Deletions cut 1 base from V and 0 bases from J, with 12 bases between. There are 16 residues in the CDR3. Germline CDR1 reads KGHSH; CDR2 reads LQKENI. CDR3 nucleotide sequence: TGTGCCAGCTCACCACTGGCAGGAAATATGAACACTGAAGCTTTCTTT. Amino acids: CASSPLAGNMNTEAFF.

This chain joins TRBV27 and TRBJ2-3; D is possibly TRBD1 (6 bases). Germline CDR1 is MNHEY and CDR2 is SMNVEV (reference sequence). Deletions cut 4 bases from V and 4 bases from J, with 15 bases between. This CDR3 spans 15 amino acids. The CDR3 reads CASSSFSGVADTQYF. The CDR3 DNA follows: TGTGCCAGCAGTTCCTTCTCAGGGGTGGCAGATACGCAGTATTTT.

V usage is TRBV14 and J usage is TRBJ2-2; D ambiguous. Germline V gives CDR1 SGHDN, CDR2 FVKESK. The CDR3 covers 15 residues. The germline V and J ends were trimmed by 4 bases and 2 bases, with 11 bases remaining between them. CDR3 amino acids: CASSPGLINTGELFF. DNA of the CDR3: TGTGCCAGCAGCCCCGGTCTGATAAACACCGGGGAGCTGTTTTTT.

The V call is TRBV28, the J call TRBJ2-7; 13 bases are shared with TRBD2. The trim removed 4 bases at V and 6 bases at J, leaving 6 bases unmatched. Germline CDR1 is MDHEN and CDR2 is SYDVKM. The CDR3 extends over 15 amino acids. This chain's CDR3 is CASSSGLAGSGEQYF. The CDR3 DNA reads TGTGCCAGCAGTTCGGGACTAGCGGGGAGCGGCGAGCAGTACTTC. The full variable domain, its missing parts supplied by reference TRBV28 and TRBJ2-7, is DVKVTQSSRYLVKRTGEKVFLECVQDMDHENMFWYRQDPGLGLRLIYFSYDVKMKEKGDIPEGYSVSREKKERFSLILESASTNQTSMYLCASSSGLAGSGEQYFGPGTRLTVT.